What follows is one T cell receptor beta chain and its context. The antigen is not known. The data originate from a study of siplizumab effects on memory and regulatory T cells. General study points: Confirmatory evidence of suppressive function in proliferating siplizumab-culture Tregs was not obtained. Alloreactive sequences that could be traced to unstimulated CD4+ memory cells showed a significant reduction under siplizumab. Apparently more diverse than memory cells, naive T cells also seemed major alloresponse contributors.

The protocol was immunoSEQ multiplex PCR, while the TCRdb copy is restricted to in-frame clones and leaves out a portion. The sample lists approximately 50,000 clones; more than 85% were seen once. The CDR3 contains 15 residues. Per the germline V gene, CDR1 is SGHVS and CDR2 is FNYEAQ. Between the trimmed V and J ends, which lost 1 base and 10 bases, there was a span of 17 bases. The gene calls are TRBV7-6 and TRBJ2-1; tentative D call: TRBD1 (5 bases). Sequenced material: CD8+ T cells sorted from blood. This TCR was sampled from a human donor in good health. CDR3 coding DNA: TGTGCCAGCAGCTTAGAGTCCCAGGGCTTAGACGAGCAGTTCTTC. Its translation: CASSLESQGLDEQFF.